This T cell receptor beta chain was found in a study of cytomegalovirus exposure and HLA in healthy donors. The study's findings and limits: Accurate prediction of HLA-A and HLA-B alleles (for most subjects) was reportedly achieved from TCR beta sequences. It was confirmed in vitro that a few of the CMV-associated chains were specific for CMV antigens. Presence/absence comparisons presumed near-even sequencing depth among donors.

In its sample, this clone was seen once. Its matching antigen is unknown. A junction end diverges from the germline sequence, so it may reflect a read error. The PCR made use of 60 Vbeta and 13 Jbeta primers. As originally analysed: Roughly 11 million shared chains were among the approximately 82 million unique TCR beta chains that a later analysis counted. TCRdb keeps only in-frame clones here, not all; method: immunoSEQ multiplex PCR. V and J calls and clone size are those listed in that table; D and trimming were worked out from the DNA. Of 150,000 to 200,000 clones in the sample, 65% to 85% were seen once. The sequence was obtained from a man younger than 35 in good health and CMV-seronegative. The material sequenced was PBMCs.

CDR3 nucleotides: TGTGCCAGCTCCTTTTACCGGGACAGGGGGGCCTTGAACGCTGAAGCTTTCTTT. Residues: CASSFYRDRGALNAEAFF. The chain links TRBV18 to TRBJ1-1; 11 bases are shared with TRBD1. Germline V gives CDR1 KGHSH, CDR2 LQKENI. The CDR3 contains 18 residues.